The rows below give T cell receptor beta chains drawn from one sample of a study of blood T cell repertoires in COVID-19. Some clones are missing from TCRdb's copy, which holds only in-frame ones; the method was immunoSEQ multiplex PCR. The profile shows fewer than 200,000 clones, more than 75% of them singletons. Sequencing input: peripheral blood. These receptors all come from a woman in her 70s with COVID-19, enrolled during active disease. CDR3s include the opening cysteine and the closing phenylalanine or tryptophan. The order of the fields is J gene, clone size, V gene, D gene, CDR3 protein, CDR3 DNA. The D gene is left open where the match is weak. Clone sizes are given selectively: once, few, many, or a class where the clone is expanded.

TRBJ2-5 | - | TRBV5-1 | TRBD1 | CASSSQGATETQYF | TGCGCCAGCAGCTCCCAGGGGGCAACAGAGACCCAGTACTTC
TRBJ2-2 | - | TRBV10-3 | - | CAIRAPSAVAGELFF | TGTGCCATCAGAGCCCCTAGCGCTGTCGCCGGGGAGCTGTTTTTT
TRBJ2-5 | - | TRBV7-2 | - | CASSLGIRAGAGETQYF | TGTGCCAGCAGCTTAGGTATCCGGGCAGGGGCGGGAGAGACCCAGTACTTC
TRBJ2-3 | - | TRBV12-1 | - | CASARRSGRVAVSDTQYF | TGTGCCAGCGCACGTCGAAGCGGGAGGGTAGCAGTCTCAGATACGCAGTATTTT
TRBJ2-1 | - | TRBV28 | TRBD2 | CASSPSGSLGYNEQFF | TGTGCCAGCAGCCCAAGCGGGAGCTTGGGCTACAATGAGCAGTTCTTC
TRBJ1-1 | once | TRBV7-9 | - | CASSTHTPNTEAFF | TGTGCCAGCAGTACCCATACACCCAACACTGAAGCTTTCTTT
TRBJ1-3 | - | TRBV7-2 | TRBD1 | CASSLGQGRGNTIYF | TGTGCCAGCAGCTTAGGACAGGGAAGAGGAAACACCATATATTTT
TRBJ1-4 | - | TRBV5-1 | TRBD1 | CASSLPGQGAEKLFF | TGCGCCAGCAGCTTGCCGGGACAGGGGGCGGAAAAACTGTTTTTT
TRBJ1-6 | - | TRBV7-9 | TRBD1 | CASSEGASPLHF | TGTGCCAGCAGCGAGGGGGCTTCACCCCTCCACTTT
TRBJ1-1 | - | TRBV7-2 | - | CASSLRGRPEPAFF | TGTGCCAGCAGCCTGCGGGGGAGGCCCGAGCCGGCTTTCTTT
TRBJ2-7 | - | TRBV9 | TRBD1 | CASSYGTGRTYEQYF | TGTGCCAGCAGCTATGGGACAGGGAGAACCTACGAGCAGTACTTC
TRBJ1-1 | - | TRBV7-8 | - | CASSLVPSGEAFF | TGTGCCAGCAGCTTAGTCCCTTCGGGAGAAGCTTTCTTT
TRBJ1-5 | - | TRBV19 | - | CASSILDQGNGQPQHF | TGTGCCAGTAGTATCCTTGACCAGGGTAACGGTCAGCCCCAGCATTTT
TRBJ2-2 | - | TRBV5-1 | - | CASSFRTPITGELFF | TGCGCCAGCAGCTTTCGGACACCAATCACCGGGGAGCTGTTTTTT
TRBJ1-4 | - | TRBV18 | - | CASSPTGATNEKLFF | TGTGCCAGCTCACCGACAGGTGCAACTAATGAAAAACTGTTTTTT
TRBJ1-2 | - | TRBV5-4 | TRBD1 | CASATGTGEGYGYTF | TGTGCCAGCGCTACGGGGACAGGGGAGGGCTATGGCTACACCTTC
TRBJ1-4 | once | TRBV6-6 | TRBD1 | CASSPTGIEKLFF | TGTGCCAGCAGCCCGACAGGGATTGAAAAACTGTTTTTT
TRBJ1-5 | - | TRBV19 | TRBD1 | CASMGQGDQPQHF | TGTGCCAGTATGGGACAGGGCGATCAGCCCCAGCATTTT
TRBJ2-7 | - | TRBV30 | TRBD2 | CAWRTGTSGSYEQYF | TGTGCCTGGAGGACCGGGACTAGCGGGAGCTACGAGCAGTACTTC
TRBJ1-2 | many | TRBV2 | - | CASSVGANGYTF | TGTGCCAGCAGTGTGGGGGCAAATGGCTACACCTTC
TRBJ2-3 | - | TRBV4-1 | TRBD2 | CASSQGLAGADTQYF | TGCGCCAGCAGCCAAGGACTAGCGGGAGCGGATACGCAGTATTTT
TRBJ1-6 | once | TRBV27 | - | CASSLVSRRNSYNSPLHF | TGTGCCAGCAGTTTAGTTAGCCGGCGGAACTCCTATAATTCACCCCTCCACTTT
TRBJ1-1 | - | TRBV5-1 | - | CASSLNTGNTEAFF | TGCGCCAGCAGCTTGAACACGGGTAACACTGAAGCTTTCTTT
TRBJ2-1 | - | TRBV19 | TRBD2 | CASSPGLAGEQFF | TGTGCCAGTAGTCCGGGACTAGCCGGTGAGCAGTTCTTC
TRBJ2-5 | - | TRBV10-3 | - | CAISVETQKETQYF | TGTGCCATCAGTGTTGAGACACAGAAAGAGACCCAGTACTTC
TRBJ2-7 | - | TRBV4-3 | - | CASSQDLTSWDEQYF | TGCGCCAGCAGCCAAGATCTAACTAGCTGGGACGAGCAGTACTTC
TRBJ2-1 | - | TRBV29-1 | - | CSVAGGATYNEQFF | TGCAGCGTTGCTGGGGGGGCTACCTACAATGAGCAGTTCTTC
TRBJ1-5 | - | TRBV6-1 | TRBD1 | CASSVLDRRSNQPQHF | TGTGCCAGCAGTGTGTTGGACAGGCGCTCCAATCAGCCCCAGCATTTT
TRBJ2-2 | - | TRBV29-1 | TRBD1 | CSVGVTGSTGELFF | TGCAGCGTTGGGGTGACAGGGTCCACCGGGGAGCTGTTTTTT
TRBJ2-7 | - | TRBV11-2 | TRBD2 | CASSFWVGRAEVYEQYF | TGTGCCAGCAGCTTCTGGGTCGGGAGGGCCGAAGTCTACGAGCAGTACTTC
TRBJ2-1 | - | TRBV5-4 | TRBD1 | CASSSPGTGVNEQFF | TGTGCCAGCAGTTCTCCTGGGACAGGGGTTAATGAGCAGTTCTTC
TRBJ1-5 | - | TRBV2 | TRBD1 | CASGENRGDQPQHF | TGTGCCAGCGGGGAAAACAGGGGGGATCAGCCCCAGCATTTT
TRBJ2-2 | - | TRBV7-8 | - | CASSPDSFTGTGELFF | TGTGCCAGCAGCCCGGACAGTTTCACAGGAACCGGGGAGCTGTTTTTT
TRBJ2-3 | - | TRBV27 | TRBD1 | CASSLSYGQGIDTQYF | TGTGCCAGCAGTTTATCGTACGGACAGGGGATAGATACGCAGTATTTT
TRBJ1-5 | - | TRBV6-5 | - | CASSYSRQANQPQHF | TGTGCCAGCAGTTACTCTAGACAGGCGAATCAGCCCCAGCATTTT
TRBJ1-2 | few | TRBV4-3 | - | CASSQGPYGYTF | TGCGCCAGCAGCCAAGGGCCCTATGGCTACACCTTC
TRBJ2-2 | - | TRBV2 | TRBD1 | CARGGRDRGLTGELFF | TGTGCCAGGGGGGGCCGGGACAGGGGACTGACCGGGGAGCTGTTTTTT
TRBJ2-2 | few | TRBV21-1 | - | CATLGPAGDNTGELFF | TGTGCCACCTTAGGTCCAGCGGGAGATAACACCGGGGAGCTGTTTTTT
TRBJ1-6 | - | TRBV5-1 | TRBD1 | CASSADRGLSPLHF | TGCGCCAGCAGCGCCGACAGGGGGCTTTCACCCCTCCACTTT
TRBJ2-2 | - | TRBV19 | - | CASSFQAITGELFF | TGTGCCAGTAGTTTCCAGGCTATCACCGGGGAGCTGTTTTTT
TRBJ2-7 | - | TRBV7-9 | - | CASSFTAYEQYF | TGTGCCAGCAGCTTCACTGCCTACGAGCAGTACTTC
TRBJ2-2 | - | TRBV24-1 | TRBD2 | CATSDSGLAGAANTGELFF | TGTGCCACCAGTGACTCCGGACTAGCGGGAGCGGCGAACACCGGGGAGCTGTTTTTT
TRBJ2-1 | - | TRBV19 | - | CASSRAHSYNEQFF | TGTGCCAGTAGTAGAGCCCACTCCTACAATGAGCAGTTCTTC
TRBJ2-1 | - | TRBV3-1/TRBV3-2 | TRBD2 | CASSQRTSGTYNEQFF | TGTGCCAGCAGCCAAAGGACTAGCGGGACCTACAATGAGCAGTTCTTC
TRBJ2-6 | few | TRBV28 | - | CASSASTFVSGANVLTF | TGTGCCAGCAGTGCCTCGACATTTGTTTCTGGGGCCAACGTCCTGACTTTC
TRBJ1-3 | few | TRBV4-1 | - | CASSQDQAGRNTIYF | TGCGCCAGCAGCCAAGATCAAGCAGGGAGAAACACCATATATTTT
TRBJ2-1 | - | TRBV5-4 | TRBD2 | CASSLIKAGGNEQFF | TGTGCCAGCAGCTTGATTAAAGCGGGAGGCAATGAGCAGTTCTTC
TRBJ2-5 | - | TRBV20-1 | - | CSASLRGTQYF | TGCAGTGCTTCCCTTAGGGGGACCCAGTACTTC
TRBJ2-2 | - | TRBV30 | TRBD1 | CAWSDDRGSVNTGELFF | TGTGCCTGGAGCGACGACAGGGGGTCTGTCAACACCGGGGAGCTGTTTTTT
TRBJ2-7 | - | TRBV5-1 | - | CASSSRFRGGSSYEQYF | TGCGCCAGCAGCTCCCGATTCAGGGGAGGGAGCTCCTACGAGCAGTACTTC
TRBJ2-1 | - | TRBV24-1 | TRBD2 | CATSDAQWGAGGVNEQFF | TGTGCCACCAGTGACGCACAATGGGGAGCGGGAGGGGTCAATGAGCAGTTCTTC
TRBJ2-1 | - | TRBV6-5 | - | CASSSETMQFF | TGTGCCAGCAGTTCTGAGACTATGCAGTTCTTC
TRBJ1-2 | - | TRBV3-1/TRBV3-2 | - | CASSQDAGYYGYTF | TGTGCCAGCAGCCAAGATGCGGGGTACTATGGCTACACCTTC
TRBJ1-1 | - | TRBV19 | - | CASIRVSGNTEAFF | TGTGCCAGTATCCGGGTCTCCGGGAACACTGAAGCTTTCTTT